This TCR beta chain is drawn from a study of CD8+CD57+ T cells in acquired aplastic anemia. At the level of the study: Sorted CD4+ and CD8+ cells yielded around 3.2 ug of DNA on average.

This clonotype was found many times. Its target is not known. Study-level points and caveats: Patients and controls shared approximately 30 CD8+ CDR3 sequences, highly expressed in patients.

Profiling that covered TCR beta VDJ and CDR3 relied on genomic DNA as its template. TCRdb used MiXCR to reprocess the reads, holding one entry per CDR3 protein. The data contain about 180,000 distinct CDR3 sequences, roughly 48% of them singletons. The CDR3 is 14 residues long. Trimming stripped 3 bases from V and 2 bases from J, with 8 bases between. Germline assignment: CDR1 LGHNT and CDR2 FRNRAP. All patients picked for sequencing had shown, by flow cytometry, an expansion of CD8+CD57+ cells. At the time of blood sampling, patients had not yet received any therapy. The sample consisted of sorted CD4+, CD8+, or CD8+CD57+ T cells (not recorded which) from PBMCs. The chain employs TRBV12-5 and TRBJ1-5; D is ambiguous. This receptor was identified in a human donor with aplastic anemia. In DNA form, the CDR3 reads TGTGCTAGTGGTTTCCACCTTGGCAATCAGCCCCAGCATTTT. This translates into CASGFHLGNQPQHF.